These T cell receptor beta chains were read from a single sample in a study of blood T cell repertoires in COVID-19. The assay was immunoSEQ multiplex PCR, and TCRdb's table has in-frame clones only and misses some. The sample contains 65,000 to 90,000 clones, about 90% of which appear only once. The sequenced sample was peripheral blood. The origin of the receptors is a woman in her forties or fifties with active or convalescent COVID-19. The CDR3 runs from the conserved cysteine through the conserved F or W. The order of the fields is J gene, clone size, D gene, V gene, CDR3 DNA, CDR3 protein. The D gene is left open where the match is weak. Size is stated for part of the rows, as once, few or many counts, or as a class when the clone is expanded.

j_call: TRBJ2-4
clone_size: .
d_call: .
v_call: TRBV28
cdr3_nt: TGTGCCAGCAGTAACCCAGGGGGAGGAAACATTCAGTACTTC
cdr3_aa: CASSNPGGGNIQYF

j_call: TRBJ2-3
clone_size: .
d_call: TRBD2
v_call: TRBV29-1
cdr3_nt: TGCAGCGTGGTTTTAGCGGGGGGGCAGATAGATACGCAGTATTTT
cdr3_aa: CSVVLAGGQIDTQYF

j_call: TRBJ1-6
clone_size: .
d_call: .
v_call: TRBV7-9
cdr3_nt: TGTGCCAGCAGCCCCTCGCAGGGGACGGTTAATTCACCCCTCCACTTT
cdr3_aa: CASSPSQGTVNSPLHF

j_call: TRBJ1-2
clone_size: .
d_call: .
v_call: TRBV18
cdr3_nt: TGTGCCAGCTCACCAATCGGGACTGCAATGTGGTATGGCTACACCTTC
cdr3_aa: CASSPIGTAMWYGYTF

j_call: TRBJ2-3
clone_size: .
d_call: TRBD1
v_call: TRBV6-5
cdr3_nt: TGTGCCAGCGGTTGGACAGGGCGGGATACGCAGTATTTT
cdr3_aa: CASGWTGRDTQYF

j_call: TRBJ2-2
clone_size: .
d_call: .
v_call: TRBV4-3
cdr3_nt: TGCGCCAGCAGCCAAGGTTCGAGGACCGGGGAGCTGTTTTTT
cdr3_aa: CASSQGSRTGELFF

j_call: TRBJ2-3
clone_size: .
d_call: .
v_call: TRBV12-2
cdr3_nt: TGTGCAAGTCGCTTAGCGCGGGCTCAGGCTAGCACAGATACGCAGTATTTT
cdr3_aa: CASRLARAQASTDTQYF

j_call: TRBJ2-7
clone_size: .
d_call: TRBD1
v_call: TRBV6-5
cdr3_nt: TGTGCCAGCAGCTCGAGACAGGGGTACGAGCAGTACTTC
cdr3_aa: CASSSRQGYEQYF

j_call: TRBJ1-1
clone_size: .
d_call: .
v_call: TRBV12-3/TRBV12-4
cdr3_nt: TGTGCCAGCAGTTTCCCCTCGGGTACTGAAGCTTTCTTT
cdr3_aa: CASSFPSGTEAFF

j_call: TRBJ2-1
clone_size: .
d_call: .
v_call: TRBV21-1
cdr3_nt: TGTGCCAGCAGCAAAGGCGGGGGGTGGAATGAGCAGTTCTTC
cdr3_aa: CASSKGGGWNEQFF

j_call: TRBJ2-7
clone_size: .
d_call: TRBD1
v_call: TRBV20-1
cdr3_nt: TGCAGTGCTTACAGGGGGCGCGAGCAGTACTTC
cdr3_aa: CSAYRGREQYF

j_call: TRBJ1-2
clone_size: .
d_call: .
v_call: TRBV6-6
cdr3_nt: TGTGCCAGCAGTTACGACCTCAGGGGCGACTTAGGGGGCTACACCTTC
cdr3_aa: CASSYDLRGDLGGYTF

j_call: TRBJ2-1
clone_size: .
d_call: TRBD2
v_call: TRBV18
cdr3_nt: TGTGCCAGCTCAACAGGACTAGCGGGGATCAATGAGCAGTTCTTC
cdr3_aa: CASSTGLAGINEQFF

j_call: TRBJ2-2
clone_size: .
d_call: TRBD1
v_call: TRBV5-6
cdr3_nt: TGTGCCAGCAGCCACGGGACAGCCTACGGGGAGCTGTTTTTT
cdr3_aa: CASSHGTAYGELFF

j_call: TRBJ1-1
clone_size: .
d_call: .
v_call: TRBV27
cdr3_nt: TGTGCCAGCAGCCTAAAAGCAAACACTGAAGCTTTCTTT
cdr3_aa: CASSLKANTEAFF

j_call: TRBJ1-1
clone_size: .
d_call: .
v_call: TRBV7-3
cdr3_nt: TGTGCCAGCAGCTCGGCAGGGAACACTGAAGCTTTCTTT
cdr3_aa: CASSSAGNTEAFF

j_call: TRBJ2-3
clone_size: .
d_call: TRBD2
v_call: TRBV7-2
cdr3_nt: TGTGCCAGCAGCCGCGGACTAGCGGGGGTTGGAGATACGCAGTATTTT
cdr3_aa: CASSRGLAGVGDTQYF

j_call: TRBJ1-1
clone_size: .
d_call: TRBD1
v_call: TRBV7-6
cdr3_nt: TGTGCCAGCAGCTTAGAGGGGGCAGGAACTGAAGCTTTCTTT
cdr3_aa: CASSLEGAGTEAFF

j_call: TRBJ2-7
clone_size: .
d_call: .
v_call: TRBV18
cdr3_nt: TGTGCCAGCTCACCCCGCAGGGACAACTACGAGCAGTACTTC
cdr3_aa: CASSPRRDNYEQYF

j_call: TRBJ1-4
clone_size: .
d_call: .
v_call: TRBV4-2
cdr3_nt: TGTGCCAGCAGCCAACCCCGGACAGTTGCAACTAATGAAAAACTGTTTTTT
cdr3_aa: CASSQPRTVATNEKLFF

j_call: TRBJ1-1
clone_size: .
d_call: .
v_call: TRBV18
cdr3_nt: TGTGCCAGCTCACTCAGGACGGAGGGCACTGAAGCTTTCTTT
cdr3_aa: CASSLRTEGTEAFF

j_call: TRBJ2-2
clone_size: .
d_call: TRBD2
v_call: TRBV7-6
cdr3_nt: TGTGCCAGCAGCCCTTTCGGGGGGGCGGCGAACACCGGGGAGCTGTTTTTT
cdr3_aa: CASSPFGGAANTGELFF

j_call: TRBJ2-7
clone_size: .
d_call: .
v_call: TRBV30
cdr3_nt: TGTGCCTGGAGACACGGACCAGGGTCCTACGAGCAGTACTTC
cdr3_aa: CAWRHGPGSYEQYF

j_call: TRBJ2-4
clone_size: once
d_call: TRBD2
v_call: TRBV7-9
cdr3_nt: TGTGCCAGCATCCCATCGGGGGGGAACATTCAGTACTTC
cdr3_aa: CASIPSGGNIQYF

j_call: TRBJ1-1
clone_size: .
d_call: .
v_call: TRBV3-1/TRBV3-2
cdr3_nt: TGTGCCAGCAGCCAAGCTCGGGGGGCAAGGACTGAAGCTTTCTTT
cdr3_aa: CASSQARGARTEAFF

j_call: TRBJ2-6
clone_size: .
d_call: .
v_call: TRBV7-9
cdr3_nt: TGTGCCAGCAGCTTAGGGTCAGGGGCTAGCTCTGGGGCCAACGTCCTGACTTTC
cdr3_aa: CASSLGSGASSGANVLTF

j_call: TRBJ2-7
clone_size: .
d_call: .
v_call: TRBV25-1
cdr3_nt: TGTGCCAGCAGTGAGTCAGGGAGGAGCGGGCAGTACTTC
cdr3_aa: CASSESGRSGQYF

j_call: TRBJ1-3
clone_size: .
d_call: TRBD1
v_call: TRBV30
cdr3_nt: TGTGCCTGGACGTCGACAGGGCTTGGAAACACCATATATTTT
cdr3_aa: CAWTSTGLGNTIYF

j_call: TRBJ1-5
clone_size: .
d_call: .
v_call: TRBV30
cdr3_nt: TGTGCCTGGGCGCAGGGTTGGGGCAATCAGCCCCAGCATTTT
cdr3_aa: CAWAQGWGNQPQHF

j_call: TRBJ2-5
clone_size: .
d_call: .
v_call: TRBV2
cdr3_nt: TGTGCCAGCAGTGAAAGCCGGCAGGGCGCGGAGACCCAGTACTTC
cdr3_aa: CASSESRQGAETQYF

j_call: TRBJ1-1
clone_size: .
d_call: .
v_call: TRBV14
cdr3_nt: TGTGCCAGCAGCCCCCAGGACACCACGAACACTGAAGCTTTCTTT
cdr3_aa: CASSPQDTTNTEAFF